The sample holds one count of the clone carrying this T cell receptor (beta chain). Its antigen is unknown. The sample holds other DNA sequences that translate to the same CDR3. The data are from a study of cytomegalovirus exposure and HLA in healthy donors. Study-wide context: Earlier, 150 million to 200 million T cells were analyzed, and some 120 million unique TCR beta sequences were found among them.

Both 60 Vbeta primers and 13 Jbeta primers went into the PCR. TCRdb keeps only in-frame clones here, not all; method: immunoSEQ multiplex PCR. The sample lists some 240,000 clones; approximately 82% were seen once. Overall study findings and caveats: Among immune exposure information, only CMV serostatus was available. Later work associated roughly 15,000 TCR beta sequences with HLA alleles at 0.05 false discovery rate.

The CDR3 totals 11 residues. Germline V gene sequence: CDR1 DFQATT, CDR2 SNEGSKA (reference sequence). V was shortened by 5 bases and J by 5 bases, with 7 bases between the two germline ends. V gene TRBV20-1 combines with J gene TRBJ1-5; D not resolved. Sequenced sample: PBMCs. The clonotype originates from a male donor in good health and CMV-seronegative. CDR3 bases: TGCAGTGCTCGGCGGGATCAGCCCCAGCATTTT. Translation: CSARRDQPQHF.